This T cell receptor beta chain is drawn from a study of cytomegalovirus exposure and HLA in healthy donors. With 60 Vbeta and 13 Jbeta primers, the PCR was carried out. The method was immunoSEQ multiplex PCR; TCRdb's version includes in-frame clones alone and lacks a portion of them. The top ten hold about 1.8% of the sample, which has about 130,000 clones, approximately 80% seen once. Study-wide points: Serostatus for CMV was the only available immune exposure information. Reports indicate that TCR beta sequences accurately predicted the HLA-A and HLA-B alleles of most subjects. TCR beta chains numbering more than 150 were designated cytomegalovirus-associated.

Regarding this clone: The antigen is unknown.

The germline V gene encodes CDR1 LNHDA and CDR2 SQIVND (reference sequence). There are 14 residues in the CDR3. Sequenced input: PBMCs. The chain joins TRBV19 to TRBJ2-5, with 7 bases lining up with TRBD1. The J call is in doubt because the DNA end fits TRBJ2-7 better. The receptor comes from a woman aged 40 to 50 in good health and CMV-seronegative. The CDR3 protein is CASRPGTEPSEQYF. The CDR3 DNA sequence: TGTGCCAGTAGACCCGGGACAGAGCCGTCCGAGCAGTACTTC.